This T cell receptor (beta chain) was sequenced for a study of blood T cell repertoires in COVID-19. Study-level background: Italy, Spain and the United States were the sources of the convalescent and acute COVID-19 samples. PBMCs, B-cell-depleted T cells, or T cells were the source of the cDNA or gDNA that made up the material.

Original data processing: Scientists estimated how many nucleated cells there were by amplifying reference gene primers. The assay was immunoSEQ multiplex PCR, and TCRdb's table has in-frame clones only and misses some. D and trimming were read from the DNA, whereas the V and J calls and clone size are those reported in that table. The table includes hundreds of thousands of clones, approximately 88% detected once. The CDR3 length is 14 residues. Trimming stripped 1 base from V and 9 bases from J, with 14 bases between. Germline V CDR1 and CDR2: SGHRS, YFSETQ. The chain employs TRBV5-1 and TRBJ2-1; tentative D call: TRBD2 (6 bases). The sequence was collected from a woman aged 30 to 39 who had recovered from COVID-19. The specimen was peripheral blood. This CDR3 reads CASSLLSPRGEQFF. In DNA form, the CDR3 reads TGCGCCAGCAGCTTGTTATCCCCGCGGGGTGAGCAGTTCTTC.